This section outlines one T cell receptor (beta chain) sequence together with its context. This clonotype appeared a few times. There is no known antigen for this receptor. No clone much larger than this one lies a single base away; base qualities are absent. TCR beta rearrangements were amplified from genomic DNA extracted from peripheral blood rather than from sorted cells or RNA. The data stem from a study of T cell repertoires in aging, cancer and after chemotherapy (dated by TCRdb to the late 2010s). Regarding the complete study: Six donor age groups were covered, ranging from 30 or younger up to 70 or older, and each group contained at least three individuals. Paired pre- and post-chemotherapy samples in the solid tumor group came from brain tumor (glioblastoma) patients receiving temozolomide-based therapy. The complete dataset included some 10 million TCR reads. To examine immunoaging and T cell reconstitution after chemotherapy, the study profiled TCR beta repertoires in peripheral blood from healthy donors and cancer patients. The cohort comprised some 220 cancer patients, approximately 91 with hematological and over 110 with solid cancers, plus 95 healthy donors as a reference group.

Rearranged TRB sequences spanning V, D and J segments were amplified by multiplex touch-down PCR using a mixed TRB-A/B primer pool. Two consecutive PCR reactions with Phusion HS II polymerase added Illumina adapters and sample indices to the amplicons. Amplicons were gel-purified using the NucleoSpin Gel and PCR Clean-up kit and were subsequently checked with Qubit and an Agilent 2100 Bioanalyzer. Sequencing of libraries was carried out on an Illumina MiSeq in 600-cycle, single-indexed, paired-end runs. The authors' analysis ran thus. TRB sequences were processed with MiXCR versions 2.12 and 3.0.5. Each unique CDR3 nucleotide sequence was treated as one clone, and only productive sequences with two or more reads were kept. Shannon diversity, evenness, clonality (one minus evenness), and alpha-parameterized diversity profiles from alpha 0 to 5 were included as repertoire metrics. The IGoR algorithm was used to compute generation probabilities of clones in paired pre- and post-chemotherapy samples. TCRdb reanalyzed the raw reads on its own, using fastp at Q25 for trimming and MiXCR for clone calling, and kept in-frame beta chains. Merged by CDR3 protein, the rows form single entries marked with the most common genes and DNA. The V and J calls were not made by the authors but by TCRdb's processing. This sample comprises roughly 18,000 distinct CDR3 sequences, over 35% of them detected only once. The biggest ten clones account for roughly 15% of the sample.

General findings and caveats noted by the study authors: Significantly lower blood TCR diversity and higher clonality were observed in untreated patients with hematological or solid cancers than in age-matched healthy donors. Declining TCR diversity with age in healthy donors was mainly explained by loss of richness; in cancer patients, loss of evenness also contributed. In both cancer cohorts, the median generation probability rose over the chemotherapy interval, which suggests that the repertoire was reconstituted through rebound thymic output. The authors noted that the repertoire data do not allow conclusions about immunological memory after chemotherapy.

The CDR3 goes from the cysteine to the phenylalanine over 15 residues. The read is trimmed to its CDR3 DNA, 45 bases read in frame from base 1. CDR1 and CDR2, per the germline V gene (reference sequence), are LNHDA and SQIVND. The V end gives up 6 bases and the J end 4 bases, leaving 8 bases in the junction not matched to a gene. The specimen was blood. The V and J segments used are TRBV19 and TRBJ2-7, and TRBD2 matches 11 of the central bases. The source is a human donor with a solid tumor. CDR3 reads: CASRPTSGSLYEQYF. The sequenced DNA: TGTGCCAGTAGGCCAACTAGCGGGAGCCTATACGAGCAGTACTTC.